The 2 T cell receptor beta chains in this list originate from one sample, sequenced in a study of blood T cells in healthy people across ages (dated by TCRdb to the mid-2010s). Library prep was done by 5' RACE. The run used an Illumina HiSeq 2500. A second PCR of roughly 6 to 12 cycles was performed with a sample-barcoded 5' primer and a J-beta primer mix. TCRdb took the public reads, trimmed them with fastp at Q25, ran MiXCR for clone calling and kept in-frame beta chains. Rows merge per CDR3 protein into single entries with the most common DNA and genes. In this sample the table shows some 900,000 distinct CDR3 sequences, 29% of which occur a single time. Roughly a sixth of the sample rests with the top ten. The sample consisted of blood. The receptors come from an elderly woman in good health.

The rearrangement links TRBV7-2 to TRBJ2-3; 8 bases are shared with TRBD1. CDR3 length: 16 residues. The V and J ends lost 6 bases and 0 bases, in that order; junction bases with no gene match: 8. The V gene's germline CDR1 is SGHTA and CDR2 FQGNSA. The CDR3 here is CASRNTGGTSTDTQYF. The CDR3 DNA reads TGTGCCAGCAGGAATACAGGGGGGACTAGCACAGATACGCAGTATTTT. The full variable domain, rest sourced from reference TRBV7-2 and TRBJ2-3, is GAGVSQSPSNKVTEKGKDVELRCDPISGHTALYWYRQSLGQGLEFLIYFQGNSAPDKSGLPSDRFSAERTGGSVSTLTIQRTQQEDSAVYLCASRNTGGTSTDTQYFGPGTRLTVL.

This clonotype came up many times. The rearrangement links TRBV25-1 to TRBJ1-2; D unclear. The V gene's germline CDR1 is MGHDK and CDR2 SYGVNS. This CDR3 spans 15 amino acids. V shed 6 bases and J shed 7 bases, with 21 bases lying between them. CDR3: CASSALGGQTTGYTF. In DNA form, the CDR3 reads TGTGCCAGCAGCGCCCTGGGTGGGCAGACTACTGGCTACACCTTC.